This TCR beta chain comes out of a study of cytomegalovirus exposure and HLA in healthy donors listed by TCRdb under 2017. Broadly, across the study: According to an earlier analysis of 550 to 700 of the donors, about 179 million T cells yielded 95 million to 140 million unique TCR beta sequences and less than 300 Gb of sequence data. About 310 gigabases of sequencing data and tens of millions of unique TCR sequences were included in an early release covering about 600 HLA-typed donors. Of the roughly 400 genotyped donors, 81% were placed in the genetic ancestry cluster associated with self-reported Caucasian donors. The study aimed to test whether cataloging public T cell receptors could reveal signatures of past pathogen exposure. The T cell repertoires of under 750 subjects were profiled by immunosequencing and related to cytomegalovirus serostatus. In addition to the first cohort of approximately 670 subjects, a separate validation cohort of 130 or so different subjects was used. To predict cytomegalovirus infection status, the study combined high-throughput TCR immunosequencing, statistical association of individual TCRs with disease status, and machine learning. A later analysis re-examined previously published TCR beta repertoires from just over 650 donors and added high-resolution HLA genotyping to investigate patterns of TCR occurrence. In the later analysis, no new phenotypic data were used to find candidate immune exposures; instead, reliance was placed on TCR beta sequences and their occurrence across donors. To decide whether each TCR beta V gene segment behaved as functional or pseudogenic, an earlier analysis of some 600 of the donors relied on high-throughput TCR beta sequencing. Donor age, sex, ethnicity and CMV serostatus were compiled together with the repertoire data. In a later genetic analysis, genome-wide SNP genotypes for about 65% of the roughly 700 donors were used, and that subset was treated as a discovery cohort. Every discovery cohort repertoire had been produced on one sequencing platform. Both class I and class II loci were covered by HLA typing, at four-digit resolution. Typing coverage differed by locus: A, B, C, DRB1 and DQB1 were typed in roughly 629-640 donors, DQA1 in 500 to 550, DPA1 in around 610, and DPB1 in 472. A few DR-DQ haplotypes were treated as single units for association and clustering because of strong linkage in the cohort. Across under 500 genotyped donors of the cohort, an average of 235,054 unique TCR beta nucleotide sequences per donor were sequenced, and around 19% of those sequences were non-productive.

Paper-wide results and their limitations: A further reported finding was that TCR beta sequences accurately predicted the HLA-A and HLA-B alleles for most subjects in the first cohort. Most TCR sequences were observed very rarely across donors, whereas some public TCRs were present in many individuals. In a later genetic analysis, a missense DCLRE1C variant was associated with V-gene and J-gene trimming of TCR beta chains, and the association was replicated in an independent cohort. This cohort had only TCR beta chains sequenced, and the lack of alpha or paired-chain data limited which features could be detected. Because counts were too low, roughly 16 rarely observed V segments, including chromosome 9 orphons, were excluded from the earlier analysis of some 540 of the donors. In a later analysis, HLA-associated TCR beta chains showed more clonal expansion and lower generation probabilities than non-associated chains that were equally common. The classifier was reported to diagnose cytomegalovirus status with high specificity and sensitivity in both the original and validation cohorts. A later analysis found that most CMV-associated TCR beta chains appeared HLA-restricted, with HLA associations seemingly driven largely by CMV exposure. For the cohort, immune exposure information was limited to CMV serostatus. A later analysis found that TCR association rates varied across HLA loci, with DRB1 alleles showing the most associated TCRs and HLA-C alleles the fewest. Because HLA typing was unavailable for some donors at each locus, only the typed subset was used in association tests. Sequencing depth was assumed to be roughly uniform across donors in the presence/absence analyses, though that assumption may not hold. The study gave a list of under 200 TCR beta chains associated with cytomegalovirus. A later genetic analysis reported fewer N-insertions in productive TCRs among donors in an Asian-associated ancestry cluster than the roughly 700-donor mean. In a later analysis, around 17,000 TCR beta sequences were associated with specific HLA alleles at a false discovery rate of 0.05. Several of the top co-occurrence clusters appeared to be linked to parvovirus B19, influenza, CMV and Epstein-Barr virus, according to a later analysis. When HLA alleles, especially DR and DQ, strongly co-occurred, TCR associations were difficult to assign to individual alleles. In vitro tests confirmed that a few of the cytomegalovirus-associated TCR beta chains recognize cytomegalovirus antigens. Correlated functional status among segregating V segments might be attributable to linkage disequilibrium, but an unknown experimental factor could not be ruled out. An earlier analysis of some 560 of the donors showed that most TCR beta V segments appeared in productive rearrangements either about 87% or about 30% of the time, which broadly matched IMGT annotations. The sequencing pipeline was judged likely to have produced a cluster of highly shared sequence variants as a technical artifact. The authors suggested that the approach could potentially be extended to other disease states and immunological phenotypes.

In the case of this clone: Its antigen is not yet known. No base quality values were provided; no much bigger clone lies one nucleotide off.

The cohort was made up of 650 to 700 healthy bone marrow donors. All cohort members were sampled while nominally healthy, although unrecorded immune exposures were likely present. The donor was CMV seronegative and was included in the group of approximately 350 seronegative cohort members. Every donor gave a peripheral blood sample, and the peripheral blood mononuclear cells from that sample were used for TCR beta sequencing. The Qiagen DNeasy Blood Extraction Kit was used to extract genomic DNA from the blood cell samples. Library preparation used the immunoSEQ multiplex PCR assay. For the multiplex PCR, a mixture combining 60 forward primers for TCR Vbeta segments and 13 reverse primers for TCR Jbeta segments was used. A multiplex PCR assay on genomic DNA amplified the CDR3 region of rearranged TCR beta genes. The Illumina HiSeq System was used to sequence the amplified TCR beta libraries as 87-base-pair reads. Concerning the study's data processing: A later analysis counted tens of millions of unique TCR beta chains across the 550 to 700 repertoires, and about 10 million of these chains were shared by at least two donors. A nearest-neighbor algorithm error-corrected the raw reads and collapsed the reads into unique sequences, merging closely related sequences to remove PCR and sequencing errors. V, D and J gene segments were assigned by aligning CDR3 sequences to IMGT reference sequences. For a sequence to be retained, a match of at least six nucleotides to both a V gene segment and a J gene segment was required. A rearrangement counted as productive if the CDR3 had no stop codons and remained in frame with V and J, and every other rearrangement counted as non-productive. CDR3 was defined by IMGT convention, running from the second conserved V-encoded cysteine to the conserved J-encoded phenylalanine. Sequences without an unambiguous match to a single V gene segment were excluded from the earlier analysis of 450 to 650 of the donors. In an earlier analysis of roughly 600 of the donors, a V segment was called functional when productive rearrangements were above 56.7%, and segregating when the standard deviation between donors exceeded 5%. A statistical classification framework was built to diagnose cytomegalovirus status from the catalog of TCR beta chain sequences. In a later analysis, V and J genes were assigned by comparing TCR nucleotide sequences against IMGT/GENE-DB human TR gene sequences. The TCRdist pipeline was used in a later analysis to assign CDR3 sequences and most-parsimonious VDJ recombination scenarios. In a later analysis, every TCR beta chain was defined by the combination of its CDR3 amino acid sequence and its V-gene family, and reads without a unique V-gene family were dropped. To address suspected cross-contamination and a sequencing artifact, a later analysis removed around 600 highly shared, low-generation-probability nucleotide sequences. For each public chain, a later analysis derived a clonal expansion index from normalized ranks of inferred template counts within each repertoire. Generation probabilities in a later analysis came from a VDJ recombination model fitted to out-of-frame rearrangements, and those results were checked against IGoR. A later analysis scored TCR-TCR, TCR-HLA and TCR-CMV co-occurrence with hypergeometric tests, applying a repertoire-size bias correction to TCR pairs. A later analysis estimated false discovery rates by permuting HLA or CMV assignments 20 times. In a later analysis, co-occurring TCRs were grouped using DBSCAN, and TCRdist sequence similarity was added for clustering within HLA-allele-positive subsets. Repertoires with fewer than 30,000 or more than 120,000 public chains were left out of co-occurrence clustering, as were five repertoires with anomalous nucleotide sharing. TCRdb holds this immuneACCESS table with in-frame rearrangements only. Some clones are missing; in checked studies, unresolved V genes explain under half, and the rest has no known cause. That table gives V, J and clone size, and the DNA gave D and trimming. Within this sample are about 93,000 clones, with 65% to 85% of them counted one time only. The ten top clones hold approximately 3.6% of the sample.

The sequenced sample was PBMCs. This TCR was recovered from a man in his fifties in good health and CMV-seronegative.

The CDR3 protein is CASTQTDRNQPQHF. The DNA is as follows: TGTGCCAGCACCCAGACGGACAGGAATCAGCCCCAGCATTTT. This chain is built from TRBV28 and TRBJ1-5, and 7 junction bases match TRBD1. Per the germline V gene, MDHEN is the CDR1 and SYDVKM is the CDR2. The germline V and J ends show losses of 7 bases and 4 bases respectively, and no gene match explains 7 bases of the junction. The CDR3 has 14 amino acids, counting the end cysteine and phenylalanine. Of the read, only the CDR3 DNA is kept; its 42 bases are in frame from base 1.